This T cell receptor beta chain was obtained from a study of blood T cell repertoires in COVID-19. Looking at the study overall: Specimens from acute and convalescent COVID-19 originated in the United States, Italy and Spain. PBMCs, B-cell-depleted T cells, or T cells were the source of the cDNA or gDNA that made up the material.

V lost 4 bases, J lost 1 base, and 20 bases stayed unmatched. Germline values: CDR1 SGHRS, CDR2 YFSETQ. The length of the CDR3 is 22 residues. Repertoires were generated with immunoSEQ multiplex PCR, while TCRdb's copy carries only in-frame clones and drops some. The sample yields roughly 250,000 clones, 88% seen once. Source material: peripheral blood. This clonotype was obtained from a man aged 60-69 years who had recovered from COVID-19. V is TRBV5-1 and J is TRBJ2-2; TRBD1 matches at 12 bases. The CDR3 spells CASSLLTGTGGFRPENTGELFF. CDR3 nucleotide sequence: TGCGCCAGCAGCCTACTCACCGGGACAGGGGGCTTTAGGCCAGAGAACACCGGGGAGCTGTTTTTT.